The 25 T cell receptor beta chains reported below all come from one sample, sequenced in a study of OX40 agonist ivuxolimab in advanced cancers. Sequencing used immunoSEQ multiplex PCR; TCRdb keeps in-frame clones, though not all of them. The sample records about 70,000 clones, around 90% being singletons. The sequencing here drew on CD4+ or CD8+ T cells sorted from blood, taken in a trial of the OX40 agonist ivuxolimab. The receptors were gathered from an adult with an advanced solid tumor such as melanoma, head and neck, liver or kidney cancer.

This chain joins TRBV27 and TRBJ2-5, with 12 bases aligning to TRBD2. The CDR3 runs to 18 residues. Germline loops: CDR1 MNHEY, CDR2 SMNVEV (reference sequence). V shed 3 bases and J 1 base; nucleotides not matched to a gene: 9. CDR3 amino acids: CASSLGISLAGGQETQYF. The CDR3 DNA follows: TGTGCCAGCAGTTTGGGTATCTCACTAGCGGGGGGCCAAGAGACCCAGTACTTC.

The chain employs TRBV5-6 and TRBJ1-4; D is unclear. Germline V gene sequence: CDR1 SGHDT, CDR2 YYEEEE. Trimming cost V 6 bases and J 0 bases, with 6 bases left between them. This CDR3 region has 13 residues. CDR3 amino acids: CASTHTTNEKLFF. CDR3 in DNA: TGTGCCAGCACCCACACAACTAATGAAAAACTGTTTTTT.

V and J are TRBV6-6 and TRBJ2-3; 7 positions agree with TRBD2. J was trimmed by 4 bases and V by 2 bases; bases with no gene match: 3. The germline V gene encodes CDR1 MNHNY and CDR2 SVGAGI (reference sequence). The length of the CDR3 is 14 residues. CDR3 region: CASSYGGGADTQYF. The DNA for the CDR3 is TGTGCCAGCAGTTACGGGGGGGGAGCAGATACGCAGTATTTT.

This clone was found once. The chain couples TRBV4-1 to TRBJ2-2; the D gene is possibly TRBD2 (6 bases). Germline V gives CDR1 MGHRA, CDR2 YSYEKL. The length of the CDR3 is 14 residues. Trimming took off 4 bases at V and 0 bases at J, with 6 bases between the two ends. The CDR3 loop is CASSLAANTGELFF. CDR3 bases: TGCGCCAGCAGCCTAGCGGCGAACACCGGGGAGCTGTTTTTT.

The chain uses TRBV5-8 and TRBJ2-7; TRBD2 matches at 7 bases. The V gene end was trimmed by 0 bases and the J gene end by 1 base; junction bases not matched to a gene: 7. Per the germline V gene, CDR1 is SGHTS and CDR2 is YDEGEE. The CDR3 runs to 16 residues. The CDR3, as DNA: TGTGCCAGCAGCTTGGGACCGGGGGAGGGATCCTACGAGCAGTACTTC. Protein product: CASSLGPGEGSYEQYF.

The rearrangement uses TRBV7-8 and TRBJ2-3, with D maybe TRBD2 (6 bases). V dropped 8 bases and J dropped 2 bases, with 20 bases sitting between them. CDR3 length: 16 amino acids. CDR1 is SGHVS and CDR2 is FQNEAQ in the germline V gene. The chain's CDR3 is CASGDRDSLFTDTQYF. The CDR3 DNA reads TGTGCCAGCGGCGACCGGGACTCCCTTTTCACAGATACGCAGTATTTT.

V gene TRBV4-3 combines with J gene TRBJ2-7, with D perhaps TRBD1 or TRBD2 (5 bases each). V lost 1 base, J lost 3 bases, and 13 bases lay in between. This CDR3 contains 15 residues. Germline V gives CDR1 LGHNA, CDR2 YSLEER. The CDR3 DNA reads as TGCGCCAGCAGCCAAGGTGGGGGATTATACTACGAGCAGTACTTC. Translating gives CASSQGGGLYYEQYF.

The chain has TRBV2 and TRBJ1-4; D possibly corresponds to TRBD1 (5 bases). The germline gives CDR1 SNHLY, CDR2 FYNNEI. The V and J ends lost 6 bases and 3 bases respectively, with 11 bases between them. The CDR3 is 14 residues long. The CDR3 sequence is CASRKEGPNEKLFF. The CDR3 nucleotides are TGTGCCAGCAGGAAGGAGGGGCCTAATGAAAAACTGTTTTTT.

The V gene is TRBV4-1, the J gene TRBJ2-7; 9 bases fit TRBD1. CDR3 size: 15 residues. V lost 0 bases and J lost 8; bases outside the gene matches: 8. Per germline, CDR1 MGHRA and CDR2 YSYEKL. In DNA, the CDR3 is TGCGCCAGCAGCCAAGAACTGACAGGGGGTTTTAAGCAGTACTTC. Residues: CASSQELTGGFKQYF.

The rearrangement uses TRBV9 and TRBJ1-2; no firm D call. CDR3 length equals 17 residues. V was shortened by 3 bases and J by 0 bases, with 18 bases between the two germline ends. Germline V lookup: CDR1 SGDLS, CDR2 YYNGEE. The CDR3 is CASSAPPRVSANYGYTF. The CDR3 DNA reads as TGTGCCAGCAGCGCCCCCCCACGGGTGTCCGCTAACTATGGCTACACCTTC. Together with reference TRBV9 and TRBJ1-2, the CDR3 gives the full variable domain: DSGVTQTPKHLITATGQRVTLRCSPRSGDLSVYWYQQSLDQGLQFLIQYYNGEERAKGNILERFSAQQFPDLHSELNLSSLELGDSALYFCASSAPPRVSANYGYTFGSGTRLTVV.

This chain joins TRBV4-3 and TRBJ1-2, with D possibly being TRBD1 (5 bases). CDR3 length equals 14 residues. Per germline, CDR1 LGHNA and CDR2 YSLEER. Trimming shortened V by 5 bases and J by 6 bases, and 16 bases separated the two germline ends. CDR3 coding DNA: TGCGCCAGCAGCTTCGGAGAGGGGAATCATGGCTACACCTTC. Translation: CASSFGEGNHGYTF.

The V and J genes are TRBV9 and TRBJ1-1; 7 bases are shared with TRBD1. Germline CDR1 and CDR2: SGDLS and YYNGEE. The CDR3 spans 15 residues. The trim removed 4 bases at V and 1 base at J, leaving 7 bases unmatched. Written as DNA, the CDR3 is TGTGCCAGCAGCAATTCCGGGACAGCGAACACTGAAGCTTTCTTT. This codes for CASSNSGTANTEAFF.

The chain links TRBV7-6 to TRBJ2-1; 7 nucleotides agree with TRBD1. The CDR3 is 16 residues long. The junction had 5 bases not matched to a gene; V was cut back by 2 bases and J by 1 base. In germline, CDR1 is SGHVS, CDR2 FNYEAQ. CDR3: CASSLKGAESYNEQFF. The CDR3 DNA reads as TGTGCCAGCAGCTTAAAGGGGGCCGAGTCCTACAATGAGCAGTTCTTC.

The V gene is TRBV4-2, the J gene TRBJ2-3; D may be TRBD1 or TRBD2 (5 bases each). CDR3 length: 16 amino acids. Per germline, CDR1 LGHNA and CDR2 YNFKEQ. V lost 0 bases and J 0 bases, leaving 10 bases between the germline ends. As DNA, the CDR3 is TGTGCCAGCAGCCAAGAGAAAGGGGACAGCACAGATACGCAGTATTTT. Translated, it gives CASSQEKGDSTDTQYF.

The CDR3 DNA reads TGTGCCAGCAGTTACGGGGGGGGCACTGAAGCTTTCTTT. Its protein is CASSYGGGTEAFF. The rearrangement links TRBV6-5 to TRBJ1-1, with a possible D match to TRBD1 (5 bases). CDR1 is MNHEY and CDR2 is SVGAGI in the germline V gene. V shed 2 bases and J shed 4 bases, with 8 bases lying between them. CDR3 length: 13 amino acids.

Here the CDR3 reads CSVALLGFADTQYF. For the CDR3, the DNA is TGCAGCGTTGCCCTACTAGGTTTTGCAGATACGCAGTATTTT. The V and J genes are TRBV29-1 and TRBJ2-3; D perhaps matches TRBD2 (5 bases). With 4 bases removed from V and 4 bases from J, the gap between germline ends came to 15 bases. CDR1 is SQVTM and CDR2 is ANQGSEA in the germline V gene. This CDR3 region has 14 residues.

The chain couples TRBV7-8 to TRBJ2-3, with D unclear. The germline V gene encodes CDR1 SGHVS and CDR2 FQNEAQ. The V end was cut by 1 base, the J end by 0 bases, with 11 bases between. CDR3 length: 16 residues. CDR3 sequence (DNA): TGTGCCAGCAGCTTAGTCAACACAGATAGCACAGATACGCAGTATTTT. Amino acids: CASSLVNTDSTDTQYF.

The J gene is TRBJ1-4, the V gene TRBV2; no clear D gene. CDR1 is SNHLY, CDR2 FYNNEI, per germline. CDR3 length equals 15 residues. Trimming left V 0 bases short and J 8 bases short, with 13 bases between. The CDR3 DNA is TGTGCCAGCAGTGAAGCGAGGATAAGAGGCGAAAAACTGTTTTTT. Protein sequence: CASSEARIRGEKLFF.

The V call is TRBV15, the J call TRBJ1-5; D remains unclear. V was trimmed by 5 bases and J by 0 bases, leaving 5 bases between them. The CDR3 sequence is 13 residues long. Germline V lookup: CDR1 LNHNV, CDR2 YYDKDF (reference sequence). The CDR3 region is CATSLGSNQPQHF. DNA of the CDR3: TGTGCCACCAGCTTAGGTAGCAATCAGCCCCAGCATTTT.

The chain links TRBV2 to TRBJ2-5; D unresolved. The V gene's germline CDR1 is SNHLY and CDR2 FYNNEI. V was trimmed by 0 bases and J by 5 bases, leaving 22 bases between them. The CDR3 length is 18 residues. CDR3 nucleotide sequence: TGTGCCAGCAGTGAAGCTTTTTCCGGACGACCAAATCCGGAGACCCAGTACTTC. Its protein product is CASSEAFSGRPNPETQYF.

The chain has TRBV4-2 and TRBJ2-5; D is possibly TRBD1 (6 bases). Germline assignment: CDR1 LGHNA and CDR2 YNFKEQ. V was clipped by 1 base and J by 5 bases, with 14 bases between them. The CDR3 is 15 residues long. As DNA, the CDR3 is TGTGCCAGCAGCCAAGTCAGTGAGGGGGTGGAGACCCAGTACTTC. Translation gives CASSQVSEGVETQYF.

This clone was counted once. The chain is built from TRBV27 and TRBJ2-1; 7 bases match TRBD2. V gave up 0 bases and J gave up 4 bases; unmatched junction bases: 3. Germline values: CDR1 MNHEY, CDR2 SMNVEV (reference sequence). The CDR3 is 15 amino acids. CDR3 DNA: TGTGCCAGCAGTTTATCTCAGGGAGGGTACAATGAGCAGTTCTTC. It encodes CASSLSQGGYNEQFF.

The J gene is TRBJ2-3, the V gene TRBV13; no definite D call. Trimming cost V 0 bases and J 2 bases, with 6 bases left between them. The CDR3 is 14 amino acids. Per the germline V gene, CDR1 is PRHDT and CDR2 is FYEKMQ (reference sequence). The CDR3, as DNA: TGTGCCAGCAGCTTAGGCCGGCACACAGATACGCAGTATTTT. It translates to CASSLGRHTDTQYF. Full variable domain (rest looked up from reference TRBV13 and TRBJ2-3): AAGVIQSPRHLIKEKRETATLKCYPIPRHDTVYWYQQGPGQDPQFLISFYEKMQSDKGSIPDRFSAQQFSDYHSELNMSSLELGDSALYFCASSLGRHTDTQYFGPGTRLTVL.

The gene calls are TRBV9 and TRBJ2-6; D unclear. The CDR3 is made up of 14 amino acids. CDR1 and CDR2 from the germline V gene are SGDLS and YYNGEE. Trimming removed 5 bases at V and 0 bases at J, with 6 bases between. The CDR3 sequence: CASRASSGANVLTF. For the CDR3, the DNA is TGTGCCAGCAGGGCCAGCTCTGGGGCCAACGTCCTGACTTTC.

The rearrangement uses TRBV7-2 and TRBJ1-1, with D maybe TRBD1 (6 bases). CDR3 length: 13 amino acids. Germline values: CDR1 SGHTA, CDR2 FQGNSA. The ends were cut back, 5 bases at V and 7 bases at J, with 14 bases in the middle. The CDR3 coding sequence is TGTGCCAGCAGCGAGACAGGTGGACTTGAAGCTTTCTTT. The encoded protein is CASSETGGLEAFF.